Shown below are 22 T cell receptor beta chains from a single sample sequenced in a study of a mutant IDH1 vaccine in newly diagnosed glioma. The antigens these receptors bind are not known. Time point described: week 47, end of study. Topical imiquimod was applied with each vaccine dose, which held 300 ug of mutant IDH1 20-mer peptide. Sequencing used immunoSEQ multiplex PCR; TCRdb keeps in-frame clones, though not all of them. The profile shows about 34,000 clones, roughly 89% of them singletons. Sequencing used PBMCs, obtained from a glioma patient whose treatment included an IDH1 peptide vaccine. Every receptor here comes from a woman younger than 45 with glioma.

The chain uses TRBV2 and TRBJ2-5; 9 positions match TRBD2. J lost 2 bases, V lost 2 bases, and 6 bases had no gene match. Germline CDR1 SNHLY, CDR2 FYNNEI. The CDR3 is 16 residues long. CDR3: CASSEKGLAGQETQYF. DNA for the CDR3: TGTGCCAGCAGTGAAAAGGGACTAGCTGGGCAAGAGACCCAGTACTTC.

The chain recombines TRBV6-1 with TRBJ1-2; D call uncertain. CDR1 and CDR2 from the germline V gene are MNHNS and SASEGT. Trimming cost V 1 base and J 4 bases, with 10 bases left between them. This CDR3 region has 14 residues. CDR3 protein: CASSEVDGLYGYTF. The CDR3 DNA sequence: TGTGCCAGCAGTGAAGTCGACGGCCTCTATGGCTACACCTTC.

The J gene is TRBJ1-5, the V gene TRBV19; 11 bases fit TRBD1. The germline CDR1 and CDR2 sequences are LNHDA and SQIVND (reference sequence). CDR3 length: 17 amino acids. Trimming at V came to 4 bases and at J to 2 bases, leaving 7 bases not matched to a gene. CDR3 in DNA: TGTGCCAGTAGTACTACTGGGACAGGGGGGGGCAATCAGCCCCAGCATTTT. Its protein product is CASSTTGTGGGNQPQHF.

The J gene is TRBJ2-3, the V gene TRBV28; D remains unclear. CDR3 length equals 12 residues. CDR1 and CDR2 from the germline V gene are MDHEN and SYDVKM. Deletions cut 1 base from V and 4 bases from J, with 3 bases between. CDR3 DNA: TGTGCCAGCAGTTTATACTCAGATACGCAGTATTTT. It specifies CASSLYSDTQYF.

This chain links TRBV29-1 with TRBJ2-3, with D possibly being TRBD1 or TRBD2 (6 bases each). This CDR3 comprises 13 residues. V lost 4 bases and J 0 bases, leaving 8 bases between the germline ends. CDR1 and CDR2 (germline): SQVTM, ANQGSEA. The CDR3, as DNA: TGCAGCGTTGCGGGGGCGAGCACAGATACGCAGTATTTT. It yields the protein CSVAGASTDTQYF.

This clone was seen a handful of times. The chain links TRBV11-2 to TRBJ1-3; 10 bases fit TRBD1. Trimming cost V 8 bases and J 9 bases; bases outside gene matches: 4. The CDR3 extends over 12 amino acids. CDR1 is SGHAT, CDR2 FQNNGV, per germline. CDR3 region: CASRDRGGTIYF. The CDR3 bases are TGTGCCAGCCGGGACAGGGGAGGCACCATATATTTT.

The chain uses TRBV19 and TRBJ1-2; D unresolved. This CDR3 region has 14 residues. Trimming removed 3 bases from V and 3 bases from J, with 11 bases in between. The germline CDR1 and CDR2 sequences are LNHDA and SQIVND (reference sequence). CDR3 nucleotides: TGTGCCAGTAGTATTTCTCCCGGCGACTATGGCTACACCTTC. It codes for CASSISPGDYGYTF.

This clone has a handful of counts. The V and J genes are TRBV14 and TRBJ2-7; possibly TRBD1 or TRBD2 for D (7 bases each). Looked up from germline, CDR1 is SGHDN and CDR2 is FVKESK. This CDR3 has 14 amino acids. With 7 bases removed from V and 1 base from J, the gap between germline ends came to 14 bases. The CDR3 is CASKRDSSSYEQYF. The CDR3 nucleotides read TGTGCCAGCAAGCGGGACAGTTCGTCCTACGAGCAGTACTTC.

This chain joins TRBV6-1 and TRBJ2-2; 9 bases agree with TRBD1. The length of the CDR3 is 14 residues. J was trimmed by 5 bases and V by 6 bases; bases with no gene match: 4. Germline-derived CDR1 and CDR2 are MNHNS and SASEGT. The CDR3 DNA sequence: TGTGCCAGCAGGGGACAGGGAGAGACCGGGGAGCTGTTTTTT. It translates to CASRGQGETGELFF.

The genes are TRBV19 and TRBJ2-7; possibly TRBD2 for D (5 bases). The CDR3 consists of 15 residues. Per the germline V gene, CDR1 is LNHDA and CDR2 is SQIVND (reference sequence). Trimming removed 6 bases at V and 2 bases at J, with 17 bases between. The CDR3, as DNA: TGTGCCAGTAGCGAGCCAGGAGAGAGGGCCTACGAGCAGTACTTC. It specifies CASSEPGERAYEQYF.

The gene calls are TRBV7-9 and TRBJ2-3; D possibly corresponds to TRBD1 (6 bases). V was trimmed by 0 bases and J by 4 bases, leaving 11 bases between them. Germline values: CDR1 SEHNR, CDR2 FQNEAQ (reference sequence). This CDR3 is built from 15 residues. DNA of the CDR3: TGTGCCAGCAGCTTAGCGGCAGGGGCCCCAGATACGCAGTATTTT. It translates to CASSLAAGAPDTQYF.

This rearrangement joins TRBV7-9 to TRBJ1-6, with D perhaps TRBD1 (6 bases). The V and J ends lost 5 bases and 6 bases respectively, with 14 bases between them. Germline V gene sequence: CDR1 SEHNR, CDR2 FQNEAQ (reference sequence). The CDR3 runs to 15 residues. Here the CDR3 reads CASSPPGAVNSPLHF. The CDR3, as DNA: TGTGCCAGCAGCCCCCCGGGGGCGGTTAATTCACCCCTCCACTTT.

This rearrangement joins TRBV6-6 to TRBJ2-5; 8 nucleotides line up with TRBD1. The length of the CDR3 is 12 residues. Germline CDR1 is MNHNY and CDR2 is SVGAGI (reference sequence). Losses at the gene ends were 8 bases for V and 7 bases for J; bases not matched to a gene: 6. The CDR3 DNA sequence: TGTGCCAGCTCAGGGGGCATGGGGACCCAGTACTTC. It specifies CASSGGMGTQYF.

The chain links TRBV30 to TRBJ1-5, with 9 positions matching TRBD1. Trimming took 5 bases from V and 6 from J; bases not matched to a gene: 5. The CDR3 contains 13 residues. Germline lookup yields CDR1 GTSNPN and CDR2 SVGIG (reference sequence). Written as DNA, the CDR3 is TGTGCCTGGGGGACAGGGTACGGTCAGCCCCAGCATTTT. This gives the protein CAWGTGYGQPQHF.

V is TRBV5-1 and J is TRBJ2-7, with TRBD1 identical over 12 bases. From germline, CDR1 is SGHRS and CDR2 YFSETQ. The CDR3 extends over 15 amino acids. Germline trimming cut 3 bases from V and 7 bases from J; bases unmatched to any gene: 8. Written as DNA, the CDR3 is TGCGCCAGCAGCTCCGGGACAGGGGGCCATGTGGAGCAGTACTTC. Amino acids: CASSSGTGGHVEQYF.

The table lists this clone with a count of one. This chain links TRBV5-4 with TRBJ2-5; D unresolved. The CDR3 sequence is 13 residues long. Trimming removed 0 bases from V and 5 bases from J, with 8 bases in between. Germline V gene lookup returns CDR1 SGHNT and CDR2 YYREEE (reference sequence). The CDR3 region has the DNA TGTGCCAGCAGCTTGGACGGCATGGAGACCCAGTACTTC. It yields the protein CASSLDGMETQYF.

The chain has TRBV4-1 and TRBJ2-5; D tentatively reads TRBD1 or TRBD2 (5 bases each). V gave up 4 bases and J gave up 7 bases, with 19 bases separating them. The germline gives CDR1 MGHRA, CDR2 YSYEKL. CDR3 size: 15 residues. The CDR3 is CASSPDFGVGATQYF. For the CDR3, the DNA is TGCGCCAGCAGCCCGGACTTTGGGGTCGGGGCGACCCAGTACTTC.

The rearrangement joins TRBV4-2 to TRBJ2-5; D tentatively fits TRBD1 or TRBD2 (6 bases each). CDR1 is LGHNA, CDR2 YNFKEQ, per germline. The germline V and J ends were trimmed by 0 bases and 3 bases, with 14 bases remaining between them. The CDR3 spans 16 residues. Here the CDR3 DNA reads TGTGCCAGCAGCCAAGAGGGGGGCCAGGGTAAAGAGACCCAGTACTTC. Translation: CASSQEGGQGKETQYF.

CDR3 residues: CASSAGADGYSGANVLTF. For the CDR3, the DNA is TGTGCCAGCAGCGCCGGGGCGGACGGTTACTCTGGGGCCAACGTCCTGACTTTC. The V gene is TRBV9, the J gene TRBJ2-6, with D perhaps being TRBD1 or TRBD2 (5 bases each). Trimming took off 3 bases at V and 0 bases at J, with 16 bases between the two ends. The CDR3 is made up of 18 amino acids. CDR1 is SGDLS and CDR2 is YYNGEE in the germline V gene.

In nucleotides, the CDR3 is TGTGCCAGCAGCCCTACTACAGGGATGGCTAAGAACACTGAAGCTTTCTTT. It translates to CASSPTTGMAKNTEAFF. The genes are TRBV5-6 and TRBJ1-1, with TRBD1 as a possible D gene (6 bases). CDR1 is SGHDT and CDR2 is YYEEEE in the germline V gene. V lost 4 bases to trimming and J lost 1 base, with 20 bases between them. The CDR3 has 17 amino acids.

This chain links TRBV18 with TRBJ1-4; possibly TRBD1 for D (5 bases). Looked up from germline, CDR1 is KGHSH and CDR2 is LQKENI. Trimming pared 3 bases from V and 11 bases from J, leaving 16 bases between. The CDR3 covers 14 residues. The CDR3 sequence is CASSPDPQGGKLFF. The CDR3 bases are TGTGCCAGCTCACCCGATCCCCAGGGTGGGAAACTGTTTTTT. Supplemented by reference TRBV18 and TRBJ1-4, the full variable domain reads NAGVMQNPRHLVRRRGQEARLRCSPMKGHSHVYWYRQLPEEGLKFMVYLQKENIIDESGMPKERFSAEFPKEGPSILRIQQVVRGDSAAYFCASSPDPQGGKLFFGSGTQLSVL.

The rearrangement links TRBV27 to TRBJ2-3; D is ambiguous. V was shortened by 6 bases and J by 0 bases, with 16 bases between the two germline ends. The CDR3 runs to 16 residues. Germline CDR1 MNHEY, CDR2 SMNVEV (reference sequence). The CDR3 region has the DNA TGTGCCAGCAGCCCTCAGGTCACAACTAGCACAGATACGCAGTATTTT. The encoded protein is CASSPQVTTSTDTQYF.